A selection of T cell receptor beta chains follows, all from one sample in a study of shared clonotypes between healthy human individuals. Assay used: immunoSEQ multiplex PCR; TCRdb lists only in-frame clones, some missing. The sample lists over 950,000 clones; 70% to 80% were seen once. Sequenced input: memory CD4+ T cells from PBMCs. These receptors were taken from a man younger than 35 in good health. Some clones in this sample may be carry-over from other donors' samples. The CDR3 runs from the conserved cysteine through the conserved F or W. Fields, in order: D gene, clone size, V gene, J gene, CDR3 DNA, CDR3 protein. The D gene is left open where the match is weak. Some rows mark clone size as missing; the rest say once, few, many or name a class of expanded clone.

d_gene: -; abundance: -; v_gene: TRBV18; j_gene: TRBJ2-7; CDR3nt: TGTGCCAGCTCACTTGGACAGCGGGAAGAGCAGTACTTC; CDR3aa: CASSLGQREEQYF
d_gene: TRBD2; abundance: -; v_gene: TRBV7-3; j_gene: TRBJ2-1; CDR3nt: TGTGCCAGCAGCTTAATAGCGGGAGGGCCGGAGAGACCCTTTGAGCAGTTCTTC; CDR3aa: CASSLIAGGPERPFEQFF
d_gene: TRBD2; abundance: -; v_gene: TRBV14; j_gene: TRBJ2-1; CDR3nt: TGTGCCAGCAGGGGACTAGAACTTGGTGAGCAGTTCTTC; CDR3aa: CASRGLELGEQFF
d_gene: -; abundance: -; v_gene: TRBV7-2; j_gene: TRBJ1-1; CDR3nt: TGTGCCAGCAGCTTAGTTCCAGGGAGGGGCACTGAAGCTTTCTTT; CDR3aa: CASSLVPGRGTEAFF
d_gene: TRBD1; abundance: few; v_gene: TRBV5-1; j_gene: TRBJ1-5; CDR3nt: TGCGCCAGCAGCTCGACAGGGGGCGATCAGCCCCAGCATTTT; CDR3aa: CASSSTGGDQPQHF
d_gene: TRBD1; abundance: -; v_gene: TRBV14; j_gene: TRBJ2-7; CDR3nt: TGTGCCACGGGACAGTACACCTACGAGCAGTACTTC; CDR3aa: CATGQYTYEQYF
d_gene: -; abundance: -; v_gene: TRBV5-1; j_gene: TRBJ2-5; CDR3nt: TGCGCCAGCAGCTTACCCGAAGAGACCCAGTACTTC; CDR3aa: CASSLPEETQYF
d_gene: TRBD2; abundance: once; v_gene: TRBV7-2; j_gene: TRBJ2-7; CDR3nt: TGTGCCAGCACCGTCCGGACTAGCGGGACCTACGAGCAGTACTTC; CDR3aa: CASTVRTSGTYEQYF
d_gene: -; abundance: -; v_gene: TRBV7-2; j_gene: TRBJ2-7; CDR3nt: TGTGCCAGCAGCTTAGGGGGCGCCGTTTATTACGAGCAGTACTTC; CDR3aa: CASSLGGAVYYEQYF
d_gene: TRBD1; abundance: -; v_gene: TRBV7-8; j_gene: TRBJ1-5; CDR3nt: TGTGCCAGCAGCTCTGACAGGGTTTTGATGAAGCCCCAGCATTTT; CDR3aa: CASSSDRVLMKPQHF
d_gene: -; abundance: -; v_gene: TRBV7-2; j_gene: TRBJ2-7; CDR3nt: TGTGCCAGCGGCCGGCCCAGCTCGGGCTACGAGCAGTACTTC; CDR3aa: CASGRPSSGYEQYF
d_gene: -; abundance: -; v_gene: TRBV5-1; j_gene: TRBJ2-7; CDR3nt: TGCGCCAGCAGCTTGGAATTGGGCGTTCTGGCGCAGTACTTC; CDR3aa: CASSLELGVLAQYF
d_gene: -; abundance: few; v_gene: TRBV10-3; j_gene: TRBJ1-2; CDR3nt: TGTGCCACCGACGAACTTGGACAGAATGGCTACACCTTC; CDR3aa: CATDELGQNGYTF
d_gene: TRBD2; abundance: -; v_gene: TRBV27; j_gene: TRBJ2-7; CDR3nt: TGTGCCAGCAGGTTCTGGGGGGGTTCGTACGAGCAGTACTTC; CDR3aa: CASRFWGGSYEQYF
d_gene: TRBD1; abundance: -; v_gene: TRBV7-3; j_gene: TRBJ1-2; CDR3nt: TGTGCCAGCAGCCCTGGGACAGACTCGGGCTACACCTTC; CDR3aa: CASSPGTDSGYTF
d_gene: TRBD1; abundance: few; v_gene: TRBV18; j_gene: TRBJ2-7; CDR3nt: TGTGCCAGCTCAGGGACAGTCTCCTACGAGCAGTACTTC; CDR3aa: CASSGTVSYEQYF
d_gene: TRBD1; abundance: few; v_gene: TRBV2; j_gene: TRBJ1-5; CDR3nt: TGTGCCAGCAGTCGGACAGGGGATCAGCCCCAGCATTTT; CDR3aa: CASSRTGDQPQHF
d_gene: TRBD2; abundance: many; v_gene: TRBV28; j_gene: TRBJ2-3; CDR3nt: TGTGCCAGCAGTTTGGGACTAGCGGGGCCGGGGTATTTT; CDR3aa: CASSLGLAGPGYF